A single T cell receptor (beta chain) is shown here with its context. This entry comes from a study of high-grade serous ovarian cancer treatment subgroups. In the study overall: Samples averaged around 14,000 reads and around 7,000 unique TCR beta rearrangements.

This CDR3 contains 14 residues. V lost 4 bases, J lost 2 bases, and 10 bases lay in between. Looked up from germline, CDR1 is SGDLS and CDR2 is YYNGEE. Sequencing used immunoSEQ multiplex PCR; TCRdb keeps in-frame clones, though not all of them. The table shows about 5,800 clones, with just over 70% occurring only once. The tumor samples were collected prior to definitive surgery or chemotherapy. The chain combines TRBV9 with TRBJ1-5; maybe TRBD1 (5 bases). The source of this sequence is a human donor with high-grade serous ovarian cancer. The sequenced material came from tumor tissue. Here the CDR3 DNA reads TGTGCCAGCAGCCGGGACTTTGGCAATCAGCCCCAGCATTTT. Its translation: CASSRDFGNQPQHF. The entire variable domain, with the rest obtained from reference TRBV9 and TRBJ1-5, is as follows: DSGVTQTPKHLITATGQRVTLRCSPRSGDLSVYWYQQSLDQGLQFLIQYYNGEERAKGNILERFSAQQFPDLHSELNLSSLELGDSALYFCASSRDFGNQPQHFGDGTRLSIL.